The text below deals with one T cell receptor (beta chain). V was trimmed by 3 bases and J by 6 bases, leaving 18 bases between them. Germline V gene data show CDR1 as LNHDA and CDR2 as SQIVND (reference sequence). The CDR3 is 15 amino acids. The data originate from a study of shared clonotypes between healthy human individuals. Sequenced by immunoSEQ multiplex PCR; TCRdb stores in-frame clones only, minus some. Found here are some 2 million clones, roughly 94% of them singletons; the top ten hold more than 0.1%. Sequencing was done on a sample of naive CD4+ T cells sorted from blood. The sample's subset: CD45RA+ positively selected. This rearrangement joins TRBV19 to TRBJ2-7; D might be TRBD1 or TRBD2, each matching 5 bases. The TCR was taken from a young man in good health. CDR3 region: CASSMVGVLVGEQYF. CDR3 DNA: TGTGCCAGTAGTATGGTGGGGGTCCTGGTTGGCGAGCAGTACTTC.